This T cell receptor beta chain was found in a study of control samples from healthy donors and cancer patients. The method was immunoSEQ multiplex PCR; TCRdb's version includes in-frame clones alone and lacks a portion of them. The sample carries 75,000 to 80,000 clones, around 90% recorded once. Germline V CDR1 and CDR2: SGHRS, YFSETQ. This CDR3 is 16 amino acids long. Between the trimmed V and J ends, which lost 4 bases and 9 bases, there was a span of 20 bases. This clone is a singleton in its sample. This sequence was found in a woman in her forties or fifties with colorectal cancer. The gene calls are TRBV5-1 and TRBJ1-6; TRBD1 is a possible D gene (5 bases). Material: PBMCs. The CDR3 is CASSRGVVELTSPLHF. CDR3 DNA: TGCGCCAGCAGCCGGGGCGTGGTTGAGCTGACTTCACCCCTCCACTTT.